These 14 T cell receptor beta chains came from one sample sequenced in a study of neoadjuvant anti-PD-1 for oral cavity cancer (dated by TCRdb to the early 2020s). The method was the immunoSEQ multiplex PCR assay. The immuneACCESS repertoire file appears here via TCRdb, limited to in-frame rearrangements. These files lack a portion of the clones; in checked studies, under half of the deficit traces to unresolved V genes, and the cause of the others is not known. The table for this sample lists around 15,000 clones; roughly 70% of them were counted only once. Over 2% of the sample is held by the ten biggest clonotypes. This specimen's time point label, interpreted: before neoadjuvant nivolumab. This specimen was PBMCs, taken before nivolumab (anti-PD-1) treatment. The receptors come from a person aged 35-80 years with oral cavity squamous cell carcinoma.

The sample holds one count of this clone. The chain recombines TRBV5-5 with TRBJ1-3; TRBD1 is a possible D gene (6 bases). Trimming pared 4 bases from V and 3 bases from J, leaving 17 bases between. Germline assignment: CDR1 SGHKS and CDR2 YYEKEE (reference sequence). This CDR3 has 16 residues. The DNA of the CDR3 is TGTGCCAGCAGCAGAGACAGGTCCCCCCTTGGAAACACCATATATTTT. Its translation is CASSRDRSPLGNTIYF.

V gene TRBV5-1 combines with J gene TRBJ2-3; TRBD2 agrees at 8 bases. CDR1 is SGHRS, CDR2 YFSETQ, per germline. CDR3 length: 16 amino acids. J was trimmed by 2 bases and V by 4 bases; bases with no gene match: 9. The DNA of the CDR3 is TGCGCCAGCAGCATGGGAACTAGCGGATTCACAGATACGCAGTATTTT. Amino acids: CASSMGTSGFTDTQYF. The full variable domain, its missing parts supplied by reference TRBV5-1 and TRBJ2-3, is KAGVTQTPRYLIKTRGQQVTLSCSPISGHRSVSWYQQTPGQGLQFLFEYFSETQRNKGNFPGRFSGRQFSNSRSEMNVSTLELGDSALYLCASSMGTSGFTDTQYFGPGTRLTVL.

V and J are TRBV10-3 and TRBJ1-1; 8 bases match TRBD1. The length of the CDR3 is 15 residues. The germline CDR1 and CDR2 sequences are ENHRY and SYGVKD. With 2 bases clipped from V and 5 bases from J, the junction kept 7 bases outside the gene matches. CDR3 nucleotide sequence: TGTGCCATCAGTGAGGGCAGGGGGCGACTAACTGAAGCTTTCTTT. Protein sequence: CAISEGRGRLTEAFF.

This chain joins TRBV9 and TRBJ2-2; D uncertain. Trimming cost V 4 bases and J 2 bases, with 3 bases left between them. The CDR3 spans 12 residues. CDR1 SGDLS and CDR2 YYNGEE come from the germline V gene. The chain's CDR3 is CASSLNTGELFF. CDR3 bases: TGTGCCAGCAGCCTAAACACCGGGGAGCTGTTTTTT.

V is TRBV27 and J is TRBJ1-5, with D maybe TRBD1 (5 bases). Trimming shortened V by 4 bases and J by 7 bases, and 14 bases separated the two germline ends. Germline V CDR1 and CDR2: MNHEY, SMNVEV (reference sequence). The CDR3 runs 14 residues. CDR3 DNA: TGTGCCAGCAGTTGGGCACCGGGGGACCAGCCCCAGCATTTT. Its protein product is CASSWAPGDQPQHF.

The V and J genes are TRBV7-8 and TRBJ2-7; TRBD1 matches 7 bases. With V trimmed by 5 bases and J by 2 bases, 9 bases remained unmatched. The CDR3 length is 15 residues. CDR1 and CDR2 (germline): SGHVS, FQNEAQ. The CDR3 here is CASSLGDRVTYEQYF. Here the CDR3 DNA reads TGTGCCAGCAGCCTGGGCGACAGGGTAACCTACGAGCAGTACTTC.

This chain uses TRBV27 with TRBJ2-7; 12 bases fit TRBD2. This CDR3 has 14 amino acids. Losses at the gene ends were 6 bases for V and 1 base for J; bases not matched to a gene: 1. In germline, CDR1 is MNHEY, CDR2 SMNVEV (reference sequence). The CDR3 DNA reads TGTGCCAGCAGAACTAGCGGGAGGTCCTACGAGCAGTACTTC. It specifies CASRTSGRSYEQYF.

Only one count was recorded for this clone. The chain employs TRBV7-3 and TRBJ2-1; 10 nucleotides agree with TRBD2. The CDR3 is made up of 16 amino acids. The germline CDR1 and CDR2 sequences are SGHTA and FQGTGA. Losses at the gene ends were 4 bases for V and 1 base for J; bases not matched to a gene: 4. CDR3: CASSSPTSGSYNEQFF. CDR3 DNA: TGTGCCAGCAGCTCGCCGACTAGCGGGTCCTACAATGAGCAGTTCTTC.

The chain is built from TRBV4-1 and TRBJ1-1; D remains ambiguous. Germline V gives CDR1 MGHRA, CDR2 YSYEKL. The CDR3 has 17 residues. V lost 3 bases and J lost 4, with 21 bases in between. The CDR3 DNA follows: TGCGCCAGCAGCCAGAAGGGTCACCCCGTCACGGGCACTGAAGCTTTCTTT. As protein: CASSQKGHPVTGTEAFF.

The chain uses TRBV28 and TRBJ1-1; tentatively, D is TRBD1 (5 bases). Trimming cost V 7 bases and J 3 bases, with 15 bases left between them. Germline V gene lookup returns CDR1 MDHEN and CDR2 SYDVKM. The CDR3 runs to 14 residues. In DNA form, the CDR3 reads TGTGCCAGCAAACTTACCAGGGTGGACACTGAAGCTTTCTTT. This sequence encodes CASKLTRVDTEAFF.

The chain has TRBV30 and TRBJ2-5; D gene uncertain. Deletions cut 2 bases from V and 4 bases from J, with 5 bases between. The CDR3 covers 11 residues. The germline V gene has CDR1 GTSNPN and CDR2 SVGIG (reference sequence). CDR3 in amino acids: CAWSPIETQYF. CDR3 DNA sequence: TGTGCCTGGAGTCCAATAGAGACCCAGTACTTC. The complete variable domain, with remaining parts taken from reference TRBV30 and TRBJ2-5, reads SQTIHQWPATLVQPVGSPLSLECTVEGTSNPNLYWYRQAAGRGLQLLFYSVGIGQISSEVPQNLSASRPQDRQFILSSKKLLLSDSGFYLCAWSPIETQYFGPGTRLLVL.

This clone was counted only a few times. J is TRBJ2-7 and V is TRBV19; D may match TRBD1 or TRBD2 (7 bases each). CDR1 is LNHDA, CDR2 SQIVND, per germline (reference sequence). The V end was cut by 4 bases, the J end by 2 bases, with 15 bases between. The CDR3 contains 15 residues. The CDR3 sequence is CASSTQGEGPYEQYF. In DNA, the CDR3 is TGTGCCAGTAGTACTCAGGGGGAGGGGCCCTACGAGCAGTACTTC.

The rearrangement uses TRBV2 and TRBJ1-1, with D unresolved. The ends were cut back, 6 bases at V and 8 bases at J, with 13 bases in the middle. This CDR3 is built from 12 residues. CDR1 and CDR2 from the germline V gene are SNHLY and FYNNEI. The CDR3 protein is CASSPLSREAFF. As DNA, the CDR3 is TGTGCCAGCAGCCCACTCTCCCGGGAAGCTTTCTTT.

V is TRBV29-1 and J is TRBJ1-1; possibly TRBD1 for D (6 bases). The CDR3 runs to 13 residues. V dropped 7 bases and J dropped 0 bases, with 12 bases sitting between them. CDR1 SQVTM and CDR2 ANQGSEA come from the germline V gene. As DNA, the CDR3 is TGCAGCGCACAACAGGGCCTGAACACTGAAGCTTTCTTT. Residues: CSAQQGLNTEAFF.